The TCR beta chain under discussion was sequenced for a study of blood T cell repertoires in COVID-19. Looking at the study overall: PBMCs, B-cell-depleted T cells, or T cells were the source of the cDNA or gDNA that made up the material.

This clone was found once. Source study methods: Researchers report that nucleated cell counts were estimated from reference gene primer amplification. Only in-frame clones appear in the TCRdb table, and some are missing; sequencing was by immunoSEQ multiplex PCR. The V and J calls and clone size were taken over from that table, and D and trimming were inferred from the DNA. The table lists 150,000 to 200,000 clones, approximately 80% of them singletons. Everyone who took part was roughly 18 to 89 years old, and they came from 20 to 25 US areas. What the recovered Cohort 3 donors had was two negative PCRs, clearance, or symptom resolution. The junction had 16 bases not matched to a gene; V was cut back by 5 bases and J by 4 bases. In germline, CDR1 is SGHAT, CDR2 FQNNGV. The CDR3 runs 18 residues.

This chain uses TRBV11-2 with TRBJ1-2; 10 nucleotides line up with TRBD1. Sequenced: PBMCs or T cells enriched from blood (not recorded which). The receptor comes from a man aged 50-60 years who had recovered from COVID-19. The CDR3: CASSPTPGQGPLFYGYTF. Here the CDR3 DNA reads TGTGCCAGCAGCCCAACTCCGGGACAGGGGCCCCTTTTCTATGGCTACACCTTC. The whole variable domain, filled in from reference TRBV11-2 and TRBJ1-2, reads EAGVAQSPRYKIIEKRQSVAFWCNPISGHATLYWYQQILGQGPKLLIQFQNNGVVDDSQLPKDRFSAERLKGVDSTLKIQPAKLEDSAVYLCASSPTPGQGPLFYGYTFGSGTRLTVV.